This T cell receptor (beta chain) was captured by sequencing in a study of sequential checkpoint blockade in melanoma. Study information: First-line arms were nivolumab then ipilimumab, or the reverse, randomized 1:1. Maintenance nivolumab came after either treatment sequence.

Sequenced by immunoSEQ multiplex PCR; TCRdb stores in-frame clones only, minus some. The data show about 13,000 clones, around 80% seen once. The CDR3 length is 15 residues. The V gene's germline CDR1 is SEHNR and CDR2 FQNEAQ (reference sequence). J gave up 0 bases and V 1 base, and 1 base lay outside the gene matches. Noted treatment: randomized to nivolumab then ipilimumab (arm A) or the reverse (arm B). DNA-damaging chemotherapy had not been given to any patient beforehand. PBMC sorting kept live CD3+CD8+ cells without CD19 or CD56. This TCR was sampled from a human donor with melanoma. The sequenced sample was CD8+ T cells sorted from blood (inferred from file names), obtained from a patient given nivolumab and ipilimumab in sequence. The J gene is TRBJ1-2, the V gene TRBV7-9; 8 nucleotides match TRBD1. CDR3 residues: CASSLVDRANYGYTF. The CDR3 DNA reads TGTGCCAGCAGCTTAGTGGACAGGGCTAACTATGGCTACACCTTC. Full variable domain (outside the CDR3, taken from reference TRBV7-9 and TRBJ1-2): DTGVSQNPRHKITKRGQNVTFRCDPISEHNRLYWYRQTLGQGPEFLTYFQNEAQLEKSRLLSDRFSAERPKGSFSTLEIQRTEQGDSAMYLCASSLVDRANYGYTFGSGTRLTVV.